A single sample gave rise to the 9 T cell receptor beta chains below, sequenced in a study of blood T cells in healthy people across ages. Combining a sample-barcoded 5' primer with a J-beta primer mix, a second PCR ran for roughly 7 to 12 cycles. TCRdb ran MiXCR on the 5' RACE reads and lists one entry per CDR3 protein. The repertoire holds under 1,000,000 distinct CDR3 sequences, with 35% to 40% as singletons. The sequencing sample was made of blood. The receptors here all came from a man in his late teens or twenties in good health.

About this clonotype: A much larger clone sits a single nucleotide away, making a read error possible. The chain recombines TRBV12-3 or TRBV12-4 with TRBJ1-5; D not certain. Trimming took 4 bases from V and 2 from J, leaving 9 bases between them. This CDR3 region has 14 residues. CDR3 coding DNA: TGTGCCAGCAGTTCAGCGGAGGGCAATCAGCCCCAGCATTTT. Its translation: CASSSAEGNQPQHF.

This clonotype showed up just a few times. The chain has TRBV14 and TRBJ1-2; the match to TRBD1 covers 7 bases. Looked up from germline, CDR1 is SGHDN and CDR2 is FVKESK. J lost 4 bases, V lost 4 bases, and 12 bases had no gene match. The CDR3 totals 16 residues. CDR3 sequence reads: CASSRETGVMGYGYTF. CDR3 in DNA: TGTGCCAGCAGCCGAGAAACAGGGGTTATGGGCTATGGCTACACCTTC. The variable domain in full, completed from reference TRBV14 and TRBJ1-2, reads EAGVTQFPSHSVIEKGQTVTLRCDPISGHDNLYWYRRVMGKEIKFLLHFVKESKQDESGMPNNRFLAERTGGTYSTLKVQPAELEDSGVYFCASSRETGVMGYGYTFGSGTRLTVV.

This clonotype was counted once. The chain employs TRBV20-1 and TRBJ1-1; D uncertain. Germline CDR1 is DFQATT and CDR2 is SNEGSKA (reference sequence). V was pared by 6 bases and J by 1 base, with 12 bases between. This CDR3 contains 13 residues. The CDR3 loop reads CSATPGTNTEAFF. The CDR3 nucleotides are TGCAGTGCCACACCTGGAACGAACACTGAAGCTTTCTTT.

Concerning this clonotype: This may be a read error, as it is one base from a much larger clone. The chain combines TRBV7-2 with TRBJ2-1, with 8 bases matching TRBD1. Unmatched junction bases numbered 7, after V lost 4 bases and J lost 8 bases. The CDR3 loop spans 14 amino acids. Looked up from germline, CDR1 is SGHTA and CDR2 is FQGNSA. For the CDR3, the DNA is TGTGCCAGCAGCTCGAGGGACAGGAACCATGAGCAGTTCTTC. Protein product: CASSSRDRNHEQFF. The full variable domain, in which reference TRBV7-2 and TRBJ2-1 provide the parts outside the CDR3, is GAGVSQSPSNKVTEKGKDVELRCDPISGHTALYWYRQSLGQGLEFLIYFQGNSAPDKSGLPSDRFSAERTGGSVSTLTIQRTQQEDSAVYLCASSSRDRNHEQFFGPGTRLTVL.

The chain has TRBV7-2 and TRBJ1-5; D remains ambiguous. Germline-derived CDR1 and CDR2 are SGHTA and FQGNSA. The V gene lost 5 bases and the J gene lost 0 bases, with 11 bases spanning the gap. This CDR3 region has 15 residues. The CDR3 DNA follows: TGTGCCAGCAGCCCCCCCGGTTATAGCAATCAGCCCCAGCATTTT. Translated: CASSPPGYSNQPQHF.

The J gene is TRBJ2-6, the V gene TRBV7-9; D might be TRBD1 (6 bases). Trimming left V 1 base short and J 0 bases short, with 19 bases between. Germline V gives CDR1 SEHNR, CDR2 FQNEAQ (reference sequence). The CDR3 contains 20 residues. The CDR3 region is CASSLESWDIRSSGANVLTF. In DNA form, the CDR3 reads TGTGCCAGCAGCTTAGAAAGTTGGGACATTCGGAGCTCTGGGGCCAACGTCCTGACTTTC.

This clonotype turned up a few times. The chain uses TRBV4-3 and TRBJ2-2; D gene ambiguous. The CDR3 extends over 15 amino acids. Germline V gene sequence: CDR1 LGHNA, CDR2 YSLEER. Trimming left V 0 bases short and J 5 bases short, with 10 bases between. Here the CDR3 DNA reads TGCGCCAGCAGCCAAGATCTATGGGGTACCGGGGAGCTGTTTTTT. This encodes CASSQDLWGTGELFF.

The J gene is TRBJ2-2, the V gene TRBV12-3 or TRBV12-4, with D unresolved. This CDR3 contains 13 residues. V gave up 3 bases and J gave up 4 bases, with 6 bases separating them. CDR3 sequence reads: CASSFHTTGELFF. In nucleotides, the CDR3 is TGTGCCAGCAGTTTTCACACCACCGGGGAGCTGTTTTTT.

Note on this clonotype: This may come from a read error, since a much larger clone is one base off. CDR3 in amino acids: CASSQSTSGNTF. The CDR3 nucleotides are TGTGCCAGCAGCCAATCCACGAGTGGCAACACCTTC. The rearrangement links TRBV3-1 to TRBJ1-2, with no clear D. From germline, CDR1 is LGHDT and CDR2 YNNKEL (reference sequence). The CDR3 runs 12 residues.